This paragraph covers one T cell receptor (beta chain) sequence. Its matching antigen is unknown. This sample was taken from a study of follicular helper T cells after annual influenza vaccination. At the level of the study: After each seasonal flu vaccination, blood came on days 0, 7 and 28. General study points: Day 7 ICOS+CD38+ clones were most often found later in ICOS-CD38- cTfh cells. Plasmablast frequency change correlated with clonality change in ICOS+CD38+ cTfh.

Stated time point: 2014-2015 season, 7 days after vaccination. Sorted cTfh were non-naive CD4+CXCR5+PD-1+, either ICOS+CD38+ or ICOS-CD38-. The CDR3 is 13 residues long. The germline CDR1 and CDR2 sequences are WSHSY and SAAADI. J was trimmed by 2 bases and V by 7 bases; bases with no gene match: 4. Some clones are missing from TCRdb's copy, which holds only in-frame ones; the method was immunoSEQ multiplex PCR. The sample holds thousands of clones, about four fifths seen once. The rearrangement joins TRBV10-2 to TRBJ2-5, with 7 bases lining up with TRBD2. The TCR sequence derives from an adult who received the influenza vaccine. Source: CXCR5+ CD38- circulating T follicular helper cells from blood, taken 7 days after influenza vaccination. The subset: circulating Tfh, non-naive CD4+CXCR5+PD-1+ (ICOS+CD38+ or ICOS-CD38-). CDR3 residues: CASKGLDQETQYF. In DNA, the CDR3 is TGCGCCAGCAAAGGACTAGATCAAGAGACCCAGTACTTC.